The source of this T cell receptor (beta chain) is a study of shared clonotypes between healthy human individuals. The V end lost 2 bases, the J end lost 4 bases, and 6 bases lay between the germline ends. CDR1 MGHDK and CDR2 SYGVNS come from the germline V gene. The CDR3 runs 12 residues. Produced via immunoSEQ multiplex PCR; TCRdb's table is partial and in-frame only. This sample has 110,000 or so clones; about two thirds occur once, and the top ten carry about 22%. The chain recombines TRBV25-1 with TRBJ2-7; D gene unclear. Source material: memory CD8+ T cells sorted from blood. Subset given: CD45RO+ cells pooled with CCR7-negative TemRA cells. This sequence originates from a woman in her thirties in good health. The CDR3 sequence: CASSEVGYEQYF. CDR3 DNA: TGTGCCAGCAGTGAAGTGGGGTACGAGCAGTACTTC.